These 10 T cell receptor beta chains were sequenced from one sample in a study of HIV-infected patients and healthy controls. TCRdb reprocessed the 5' RACE reads via MiXCR and lists one record per CDR3 protein. The table shows around 67,000 distinct CDR3 sequences, with about 16% occurring only once. Sequences were obtained from CD4+ T cells from blood. Receptors were obtained from a human donor in good health.

The chain has TRBV19 and TRBJ2-1; 8 bases match TRBD1. Germline V gives CDR1 LNHDA, CDR2 SQIVND (reference sequence). The CDR3 length is 14 residues. Trimming removed 3 bases from V and 4 bases from J; junction bases left unmatched: 2. DNA for the CDR3: TGTGCCAGTAGTATCCAGGGGGCGTACAATGAGCAGTTCTTC. As protein: CASSIQGAYNEQFF.

CDR3 DNA sequence: TGTGCCAGCAGCCCCCTTTCTGACAGATTTTATAGCAATCAGCCCCAGCATTTT. Translating it yields CASSPLSDRFYSNQPQHF. The J gene is TRBJ1-5, the V gene TRBV7-2, with D tentatively TRBD1 (5 bases). The ends were cut back, 5 bases at V and 0 bases at J, with 20 bases in the middle. Germline assignment: CDR1 SGHTA and CDR2 FQGNSA. CDR3 length: 18 residues.

The CDR3 region has the DNA TGCAGTGCTAGAAAGTACGGGAGAGGTGGCGGGGAGCTGTTTTTT. Translation gives CSARKYGRGGGELFF. This chain connects TRBV20-1 to TRBJ2-2; a weak D match, TRBD2 (6 bases). Germline V gene lookup returns CDR1 DFQATT and CDR2 SNEGSKA (reference sequence). This CDR3 has 15 residues. The V and J ends lost 2 bases and 7 bases respectively, with 17 bases between them.

V and J are TRBV3-1 and TRBJ2-1; 14 nucleotides agree with TRBD2. V dropped 0 bases and J dropped 5; count of bases not matched to a gene: 3. The CDR3 runs 17 residues. Per germline, CDR1 LGHDT and CDR2 YNNKEL (reference sequence). The CDR3 coding sequence is TGTGCCAGCAGCCAAGAAAGACTAGCGGGAGGGAACAATGAGCAGTTCTTC. It codes for CASSQERLAGGNNEQFF.

This clonotype was counted only a few times. The chain carries TRBV7-2 and TRBJ2-1; 8 bases map to TRBD2. CDR1 is SGHTA and CDR2 is FQGNSA in the germline V gene. The CDR3 runs 15 residues. V trimming: 1 base; J trimming: 4 bases; junction bases outside the gene matches: 3. CDR3 nucleotides: TGTGCCAGCAGCTTAGGGACTAGCAGATACAATGAGCAGTTCTTC. Its protein is CASSLGTSRYNEQFF.

This clonotype was picked up many times. This sequence joins TRBV20-1 and TRBJ2-7; no firm D call. V lost 3 bases and J 3 bases, leaving 6 bases between the germline ends. This CDR3 region has 11 residues. Germline-derived CDR1 and CDR2 are DFQATT and SNEGSKA (reference sequence). This CDR3 reads CSASSVYEQYF. CDR3 sequence (DNA): TGCAGTGCTAGCTCTGTCTACGAGCAGTACTTC.

CDR3 residues: CASSDRGYNGYTF. DNA for the CDR3: TGTGCCAGCTCTGACAGGGGATATAATGGCTACACCTTC. The V call is TRBV18, the J call TRBJ1-2, with TRBD1 identical over 8 bases. The germline CDR1 and CDR2 sequences are KGHSH and LQKENI. The length of the CDR3 is 13 residues. Unmatched junction bases numbered 6, after V lost 6 bases and J lost 6 bases.

The chain recombines TRBV19 with TRBJ1-2; TRBD1 aligns across 10 bases. Trimming removed 6 bases from V and 7 bases from J; junction bases left unmatched: 5. Per germline, CDR1 LNHDA and CDR2 SQIVND (reference sequence). The CDR3 loop spans 13 amino acids. The DNA of the CDR3 is TGTGCCAGTAGCTCGACAGGGGGCGGTGGCTACACCTTC. Amino acids: CASSSTGGGGYTF.

The rearrangement links TRBV6-9 to TRBJ1-1, with TRBD1 as a possible D gene (5 bases). The CDR3 loop spans 13 amino acids. V lost 8 bases, J lost 0 bases, and 10 bases lay in between. Germline assignment: CDR1 MNHGY and CDR2 SVAAGI. The CDR3 region has the DNA TGTGCCAGCCCAGGAGGGGTGAACACTGAAGCTTTCTTT. It codes for CASPGGVNTEAFF.

The sample holds many counts of this clonotype. The chain recombines TRBV28 with TRBJ1-1; 7 bases align to TRBD1. The CDR3 covers 13 residues. CDR1 is MDHEN and CDR2 is SYDVKM in the germline V gene. The V segment lost 7 bases and the J segment 1 base; nucleotides outside the gene matches: 3. The CDR3 protein is CASMGQWNTEAFF. DNA of the CDR3: TGTGCCAGCATGGGACAGTGGAACACTGAAGCTTTCTTT.